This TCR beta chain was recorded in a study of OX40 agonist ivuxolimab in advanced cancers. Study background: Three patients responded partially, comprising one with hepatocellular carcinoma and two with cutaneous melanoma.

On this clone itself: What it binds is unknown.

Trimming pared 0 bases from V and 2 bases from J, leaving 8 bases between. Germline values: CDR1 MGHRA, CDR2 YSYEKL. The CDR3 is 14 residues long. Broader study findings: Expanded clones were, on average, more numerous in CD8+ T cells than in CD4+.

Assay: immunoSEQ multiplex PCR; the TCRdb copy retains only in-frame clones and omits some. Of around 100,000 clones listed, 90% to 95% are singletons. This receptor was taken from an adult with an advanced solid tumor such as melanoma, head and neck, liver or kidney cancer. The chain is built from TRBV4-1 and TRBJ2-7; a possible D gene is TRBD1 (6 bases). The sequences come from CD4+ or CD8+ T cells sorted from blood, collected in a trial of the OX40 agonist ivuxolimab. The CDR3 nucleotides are TGCGCCAGCAGCCAAGAGACAGGTCCCTACGAGCAGTACTTC. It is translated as CASSQETGPYEQYF.